The 25 T cell receptor beta chains below come from one sample, sequenced in a study of tumor-infiltrating lymphocytes in primary liver carcinoma. The source material, about 19-30 mg of unsorted bulk tissue, was used to co-extract RNA and DNA. TCR beta cDNA was prepared out of approximately 470 ng total RNA by means of a constant-region primer. Investigators got TCR beta libraries out of three nested multiplex PCR rounds, done with slightly modified ARM-PCR. Investigators reported that the first two PCR rounds, at about 11 cycles each, used TRBV1-TRBV30 forward primers with a C-beta reverse primer. TCRdb reprocessed the multiplex PCR reads with MiXCR, giving one entry per CDR3 protein. Of roughly 100,000 distinct CDR3 sequences listed, approximately 78% are singletons. The specimen was liver tumor tissue from sampling region 3. Subset denoted: tumor region T3, left-lateral pole. These TCRs come from a man aged 40-49 years with primary liver carcinoma and hepatitis B virus infection.

Notes on this clonotype: The junction differs from germline at one of its ends, possibly a read error. The chain carries TRBV5-4 and TRBJ2-2; a weak D match, TRBD2 (5 bases). Germline V gene sequence: CDR1 SGHNT, CDR2 YYREEE (reference sequence). This CDR3 is 15 amino acids long. CDR3 bases: TGTACCAGCAGCCGAAAGACGGCCCGCACCGGGGAACTGTTTTTT. This translates into CTSSRKTARTGELFF.

There are many counts of this clonotype. J is TRBJ2-5 and V is TRBV29-1; no clear D gene. Looked up from germline, CDR1 is SQVTM and CDR2 is ANQGSEA. CDR3 length: 12 amino acids. Trimming pared 4 bases from V and 0 bases from J, leaving 6 bases between. This CDR3 reads CSVARYQETQYF. In nucleotides, the CDR3 is TGCAGCGTTGCGAGATACCAAGAGACCCAGTACTTC.

V and J are TRBV11-2 and TRBJ2-7; D is possibly TRBD1 (7 bases). Trimming removed 5 bases at V and 5 bases at J, with 19 bases between. From germline, CDR1 is SGHAT and CDR2 FQNNGV. The length of the CDR3 is 15 residues. The CDR3 spells CASSHSATGTHEQYF. CDR3 DNA: TGTGCCAGCAGCCATTCTGCGACAGGGACTCACGAGCAGTACTTC.

Turning to this clonotype: This CDR3 fails to terminate in the conserved phenylalanine or tryptophan, so it likely reflects a read error. This chain connects TRBV4-2 to TRBJ2-1; D may be TRBD2 (5 bases). Germline assignment: CDR1 LGHNA and CDR2 YNFKEQ. The CDR3 has 14 amino acids. This chain's CDR3 is CASGQELEMNEQFL. CDR3 DNA: TGTGCCAGCGGCCAAGAACTAGAAATGAATGAGCAGTTCCTC.

CDR3 DNA: TGCAGCGGTTTGCGCGACGATGAGCAGTTCTTC. It is translated as CSGLRDDEQFF. The chain combines TRBV29-1 with TRBJ2-1; no reliable D call. Between the trimmed V and J ends, which lost 7 bases and 8 bases, there was a span of 12 bases. The germline gives CDR1 SQVTM, CDR2 ANQGSEA. The CDR3 totals 11 residues.

This chain joins TRBV12-3 or TRBV12-4 and TRBJ2-3, with 7 nucleotides matching TRBD1. Unmatched junction bases numbered 7, after V lost 4 bases and J lost 6 bases. The CDR3 has 14 amino acids. CDR3 in amino acids: CASSSTGDGDTQYF. The DNA of the CDR3 is TGTGCCAGCAGTTCCACAGGGGATGGGGATACGCAGTATTTT.

Notes on this clonotype: The junction and the germline gene differ at one end; a read error may be behind it. The chain recombines TRBV14 with TRBJ2-6, with a tentative D call TRBD1 (6 bases). CDR1 is SGHDN and CDR2 is FVKESK in the germline V gene. The CDR3 totals 19 residues. CDR3 loop: CASSPRWTVLLSGANVVTF. CDR3 sequence (DNA): TGTGCCAGCAGCCCACGATGGACAGTACTCCTCTCTGGGGCCAACGTCGTGACTTTC.

Regarding this clonotype: A junction end diverges from the germline sequence, so it may reflect a read error. This chain uses TRBV5-4 with TRBJ2-2, with D tentatively TRBD2 (5 bases). CDR3 length equals 14 residues. Germline V CDR1 and CDR2: SGHNT, YYREEE (reference sequence). The CDR3 DNA is TGTGCCAGCAGCATTGATGAGCGCACCGGGGAACTGTCTTTT. Translated, it gives CASSIDERTGELSF.

Points on this clonotype: The junction departs from germline at one end; a sequencing error may be responsible. The rearrangement links TRBV5-4 to TRBJ2-5; possible D gene TRBD1, 6 bases. Per the germline V gene, CDR1 is SGHNT and CDR2 is YYREEE (reference sequence). The CDR3 is made up of 16 amino acids. CDR3 sequence (DNA): TGTGCCAGCAACTTGGCGTCAGGGGCTATGGGAGAGACCCAGTACTTC. It is translated as CASNLASGAMGETQYF.

On this clonotype: The conserved phenylalanine or tryptophan normally closing the CDR3 is absent here, so this likely arose from a read error. This sequence joins TRBV29-1 and TRBJ1-1; TRBD1 is a possible D gene (6 bases). The CDR3 extends over 15 amino acids. Germline V lookup: CDR1 SQVTM, CDR2 ANQGSEA. The CDR3 sequence is CSVAGGWGMNTEAFS. CDR3 coding DNA: TGCAGCGTTGCCGGGGGCTGGGGCATGAACACTGAGGCTTTCTCT.

As regards this clonotype: The CDR3 does not close with the conserved phenylalanine or tryptophan, likely indicating a read error. This rearrangement joins TRBV6-5 to TRBJ2-3, with 10 bases fitting TRBD1. Germline V lookup: CDR1 MNHEY, CDR2 SVGAGI. This CDR3 region has 14 residues. CDR3 amino acids: CASKRTGGTDAQYY. CDR3 DNA sequence: TGTGCCAGCAAAAGGACAGGGGGTACAGATGCGCAGTATTAT.

About this clonotype: A junction end diverges from the germline sequence, so it may reflect a read error. V gene TRBV29-1 combines with J gene TRBJ1-2; the D is unclear. Germline V gene sequence: CDR1 SQVTM, CDR2 ANQGSEA. The CDR3 covers 11 residues. The CDR3 spells CSFEGLRGYTF. CDR3 nucleotides: TGCAGCTTTGAGGGTCTCCGTGGCTACACCTTC.

The rearrangement links TRBV29-1 to TRBJ2-1; the match to TRBD1 covers 7 bases. Germline V gives CDR1 SQVTM, CDR2 ANQGSEA. This CDR3 has 12 amino acids. The ends lost 8 bases at V and 9 bases at J; junction bases unmatched: 10. CDR3 nucleotides: TGCAGCTCAAAACAGGGGATGGGTGAGCAGTTCTTC. It translates to CSSKQGMGEQFF.

Notes on this clonotype: Since a much larger clone is just one base distant, this may be a read error. The chain couples TRBV5-1 to TRBJ1-5; D gene unclear. The CDR3 loop spans 15 amino acids. Germline CDR1 and CDR2: SGHRS and YFSETQ. This CDR3 reads CVSSLVPGGNQPQHF. CDR3 DNA sequence: TGCGTCAGCAGCTTGGTTCCGGGCGGGAACCAGCCCCAGCATTTT.

The chain has TRBV9 and TRBJ2-2; D is perhaps TRBD1 (6 bases). The ends were cut back, 4 bases at V and 4 bases at J, with 20 bases in the middle. The CDR3 loop spans 17 amino acids. Germline CDR1 and CDR2: SGDLS and YYNGEE. The CDR3 coding sequence is TGTGCCAGCAGCCTTCCCCTGGGGGCGCGAGGCACCGGGGAGCTGTTTTTT. It specifies CASSLPLGARGTGELFF.

Comments on this clonotype: The conserved final phenylalanine or tryptophan is absent from the CDR3, which likely points to a read error. The V and J genes are TRBV29-1 and TRBJ2-5; D is uncertain. V dropped 6 bases and J dropped 1 base, with 9 bases sitting between them. This CDR3 region has 12 residues. Germline CDR1 is SQVTM and CDR2 is ANQGSEA. In DNA, the CDR3 is TGCAGCGTCGAATGGGCCCAAGAGACCCAGTACATC. It yields the protein CSVEWAQETQYI.

This clonotype occurred a few times. A read error may account for a junction end that differs from germline. The genes are TRBV11-2 and TRBJ2-7; D not resolved. This CDR3 has 11 residues. Germline CDR1 reads SGHAT; CDR2 reads FQNNGV. The CDR3 coding sequence is TGTACCAGCAGTTTAGGCTACGAGCAGTACTTC. Its translation: CTSSLGYEQYF.

To note about this clonotype: Compared with germline, one end of the junction differs, possibly owing to a read error. The chain couples TRBV29-1 to TRBJ1-2; D not certain. This CDR3 is 12 amino acids long. Germline loops: CDR1 SQVTM, CDR2 ANQGSEA. The CDR3 is CGVGNVPYGYTF. Here the CDR3 DNA reads TGCGGCGTGGGGAACGTTCCCTATGGCTACACCTTC.

Comments on this clonotype: One end of the junction is discordant with germline, which a read error may explain. V is TRBV29-1 and J is TRBJ2-7; no reliable D call. The CDR3 length is 12 residues. Looked up from germline, CDR1 is SQVTM and CDR2 is ANQGSEA. CDR3 DNA sequence: TGCAGCGTCCTTATTAGTTCTCACGAGCAATACTTC. This codes for CSVLISSHEQYF.

This clonotype was detected once. Sequence at one end of the junction differs from germline and may be a read error. V gene TRBV5-6 combines with J gene TRBJ2-7, with 9 bases that match TRBD2. Looked up from germline, CDR1 is SGHDT and CDR2 is YYEEEE. CDR3 length equals 14 residues. The CDR3 loop is CASRFPGLAYEQYF. CDR3 nucleotides: TGTGCCAGCAGGTTCCCGGGACTAGCATACGAGCAATACTTC.

To note about this clonotype: Mismatch with germline at one junction end may stem from a read error. V and J are TRBV25-1 and TRBJ2-1, with 9 bases fitting TRBD2. Per the germline V gene, CDR1 is MGHDK and CDR2 is SYGVNS. This CDR3 is 14 amino acids long. The CDR3 bases are TGTGCCAGTACAGCGGGAGGCTCATACAATGGGCAGTTCTTC. This codes for CASTAGGSYNGQFF.

This clonotype occurred many times. The V gene is TRBV5-1, the J gene TRBJ2-1, with D unclear. The germline V gene has CDR1 SGHRS and CDR2 YFSETQ. The CDR3 is made up of 14 amino acids. Trimming stripped 3 bases from V and 4 bases from J, with 11 bases between. CDR3: CASSWQNSYNEQFF. Written as DNA, the CDR3 is TGCGCCAGCAGCTGGCAGAACAGTTACAATGAGCAGTTCTTC.

As regards this clonotype: A read error is likely, as this CDR3 ends without the conserved phenylalanine or tryptophan. The chain couples TRBV11-3 to TRBJ2-2; D not resolved. The V gene's germline CDR1 is SGHNT and CDR2 YENEEA. CDR3 size: 15 residues. The CDR3 is CTSSLVSGVSRELFL. The CDR3, as DNA: TGTACCAGCAGCTTAGTATCAGGAGTTTCCAGGGAGCTGTTTTTA.

On this clonotype: One end of the junction fails to match germline, which may point to a read error. The V call is TRBV7-8, the J call TRBJ1-1; D gene ambiguous. The CDR3 runs 13 residues. Germline assignment: CDR1 SGHVS and CDR2 FQNEAQ. The CDR3 loop is CASSCQRNTVAFF. CDR3 in DNA: TGTGCCAGCAGCTGTCAGAGGAACACTGTAGCTTTCTTT. Full variable domain (rest looked up from reference TRBV7-8 and TRBJ1-1): GAGVSQSPRYKVAKRGQDVALRCDPISGHVSLFWYQQALGQGPEFLTYFQNEAQLDKSGLPSDRFFAERPEGSVSTLKIQRTQQEDSAVYLCASSCQRNTVAFFGQGTRLTVV.

As concerns this clonotype: The junction departs from germline at one end; a sequencing error may be responsible. The chain couples TRBV29-1 to TRBJ2-2; 10 bases agree with TRBD2. Per germline, CDR1 SQVTM and CDR2 ANQGSEA. The CDR3 runs 15 residues. CDR3 sequence reads: CCVGTSAANTWELLF. CDR3 DNA sequence: TGCTGCGTTGGGACTAGCGCAGCGAACACCTGGGAGCTGCTTTTT.